This TCR beta chain originates from a study of identical twins. Template switching introduced a universal primer site, and the cDNA bore unique molecular identifiers. TCRdb used MiXCR to reprocess the 5' RACE reads, holding one entry per CDR3 protein. Of around 670,000 distinct CDR3 sequences listed, less than 7% were seen once; the top ten hold about 2%. The CDR3 contains 14 residues. Germline V CDR1 and CDR2: KGHDR, SFDVKD. The V end was cut by 4 bases, the J end by 5 bases, with 10 bases between. Study-level results: Among beta out-of-frame sequences, excess sharing between twins appeared weaker.

In its sample, this clonotype was seen many times. Its antigen remains unidentified. The rearrangement joins TRBV24-1 to TRBJ2-2, with TRBD1 as a possible D gene (5 bases). Sequencing was carried out using naive T cells sorted from blood. This receptor was taken from a man between 18 and 35 years old in good health. The CDR3 coding sequence is TGTGCCACCAGTGAGTCTGACAGAACCGGGGAGCTGTTTTTT. This gives the protein CATSESDRTGELFF.